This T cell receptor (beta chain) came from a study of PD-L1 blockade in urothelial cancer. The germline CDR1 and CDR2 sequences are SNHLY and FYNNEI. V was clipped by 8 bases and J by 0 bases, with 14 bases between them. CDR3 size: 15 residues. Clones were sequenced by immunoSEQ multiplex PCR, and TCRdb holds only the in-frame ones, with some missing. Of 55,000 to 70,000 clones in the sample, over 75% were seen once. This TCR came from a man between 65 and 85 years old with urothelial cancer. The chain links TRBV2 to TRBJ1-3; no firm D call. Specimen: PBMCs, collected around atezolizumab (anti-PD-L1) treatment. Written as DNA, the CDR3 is TGTGCCAGCGGAGAAATGCGAAGCTCTGGAAACACCATATATTTT. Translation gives CASGEMRSSGNTIYF.